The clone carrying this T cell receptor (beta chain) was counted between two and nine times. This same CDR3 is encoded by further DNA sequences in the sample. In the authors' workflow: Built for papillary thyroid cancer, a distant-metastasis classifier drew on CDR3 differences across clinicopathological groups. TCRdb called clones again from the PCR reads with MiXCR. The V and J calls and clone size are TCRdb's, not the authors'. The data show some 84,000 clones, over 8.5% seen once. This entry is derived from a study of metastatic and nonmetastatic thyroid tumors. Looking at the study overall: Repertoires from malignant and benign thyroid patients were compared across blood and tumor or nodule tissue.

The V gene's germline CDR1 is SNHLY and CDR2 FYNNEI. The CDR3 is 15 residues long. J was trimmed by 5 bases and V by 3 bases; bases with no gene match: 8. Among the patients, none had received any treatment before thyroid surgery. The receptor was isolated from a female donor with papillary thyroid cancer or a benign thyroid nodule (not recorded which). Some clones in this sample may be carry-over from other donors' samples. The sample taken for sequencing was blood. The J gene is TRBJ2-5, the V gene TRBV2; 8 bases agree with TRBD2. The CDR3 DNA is TGTGCCAGCAGTGAGGAGCGGGGGAGGGTGGAGACCCAGTACTTC. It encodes CASSEERGRVETQYF.